Below are 4 T cell receptor beta chains sequenced from a single sample in a study of blood T cell repertoires in COVID-19. The table came from immunoSEQ multiplex PCR; TCRdb's copy has only in-frame clones and leaves some out. The sample has 110,000 or so clones, around 90% seen once. Sequenced input: peripheral blood. The source of these receptors is a woman aged 45-65 years with acute or convalescent COVID-19.

The V call is TRBV6-5, the J call TRBJ1-1; D uncertain. The ends were cut back, 3 bases at V and 3 bases at J, with 8 bases in the middle. From germline, CDR1 is MNHEY and CDR2 SVGAGI. The CDR3 sequence is 13 residues long. In nucleotides, the CDR3 is TGTGCCAGCAGTTATTCAGCGGACACTGAAGCTTTCTTT. As protein: CASSYSADTEAFF.

The chain joins TRBV1 to TRBJ2-3; TRBD2, the table's D call, was not compared with the DNA. TRBV1 is noted as a pseudogene. The CDR3 runs 18 residues. The CDR3 reads CTSSQDDTSGGHTDTQYF. For the CDR3, the DNA is TGCACCAGCAGCCAAGATGATACTAGCGGGGGCCACACAGATACGCAGTATTTT.

This clone was counted only a few times. This rearrangement joins TRBV7-9 to TRBJ2-5; 13 bases are shared with TRBD2. Unmatched junction bases numbered 12, after V lost 5 bases and J lost 0 bases. The CDR3 is made up of 19 amino acids. Germline V gene lookup returns CDR1 SEHNR and CDR2 FQNEAQ (reference sequence). The CDR3, as DNA: TGTGCCAGCAGCGGCCCCGGACTAGCGGGAGTCCCGTACCAAGAGACCCAGTACTTC. Translated: CASSGPGLAGVPYQETQYF. Full variable domain (remainder filled in from reference TRBV7-9 and TRBJ2-5): DTGVSQNPRHKITKRGQNVTFRCDPISEHNRLYWYRQTLGQGPEFLTYFQNEAQLEKSRLLSDRFSAERPKGSFSTLEIQRTEQGDSAMYLCASSGPGLAGVPYQETQYFGPGTRLLVL.

The V and J genes are TRBV5-1 and TRBJ2-2; tentative D call: TRBD1 (6 bases). The germline V gene has CDR1 SGHRS and CDR2 YFSETQ. The ends were cut back, 4 bases at V and 5 bases at J, with 9 bases in the middle. The CDR3 is 13 residues long. This CDR3 reads CASSQGGTGELFF. The CDR3 nucleotides are TGCGCCAGCAGCCAAGGGGGTACCGGGGAGCTGTTTTTT.